Included here is one T cell receptor (beta chain) sequence, with context. No cognate antigen has been identified for it. Within one base of it there is no much larger clone, and no base qualities were kept. The data belong to a study of human thymus T cells (dated by TCRdb to about 2020). Notes on the research overall: TCR alpha and beta repertoires from fewer than ten infant thymus samples and a few related peripheral blood samples were characterized in the study. Donor ages ranged from about 6 to 250 days, and the cohort comprised about six male and a couple of female infants.

The CDR1 and CDR2 encoded by the germline V gene are MNHNS and SASEGT. V loses 10 bases, J loses 7 bases, and the germline ends lie 14 bases apart. The CDR3 spans 12 residues, from the cysteine through the phenylalanine. The only DNA kept is the CDR3, 36 bases in frame from the first base. Overall results and qualifications from the work: On average, thymus samples gave 650,000 to 850,000 unique TCRB clonotypes, whereas blood samples gave 75,000 to 95,000. V and J gene segment usage appeared biased in both thymic and peripheral blood repertoires. The related research reported highly overlapping thymic TCR repertoires among unrelated individuals.

The immunoSEQ multiplex PCR assay was used to amplify the TCRB and TCRAD loci from a standardized quantity of quality-controlled genomic DNA. Amplicons spanned the V(D)J region at a length sufficient to cover the CDR3 and identify V and J genes. Through the commercial immunoSEQ service, the amplicons were sequenced on an Illumina platform. As for the original processing: Corrections for primer bias and sequencing errors followed previously described methods, while TCRAD and TCRB definitions were based on the IMGT database. Repertoires were analysed with immunoSEQ Analyzer 3.0 and VDJTools, covering basic statistics, V/J segment usage, diversity estimates, rarefaction and pairwise overlap. To estimate diversity, the Chao1, ChaoE, Efron-Thisted, Shannon and inverse Simpson indices were applied, and diversity was also estimated on datasets down-sampled to the smallest sample. Repertoire overlap was assessed by strict matching of CDR3 nucleotide sequence, V gene and J gene, and clustering was done by Jaccard-based multidimensional scaling. The table comes from immuneACCESS by way of TCRdb, which keeps in-frame sequences with V and J called. Part of the clones is missing from these tables; in studies checked, under half for an unresolved V gene and the rest for unknown reasons. V and J calls and clone size are copied from that table; D and trimming were computed from the DNA. In this sample the table shows about 78,000 clones, approximately 97% of which occur a single time. The top ten clones comprise roughly 0.03% of the sample.

Thymus tissue was collected as surgical resects that were removed during corrective cardiac surgery. Donors were immunologically healthy infants undergoing open corrective cardiac surgery for congenital heart defects in Finland. Thymocytes were freed from the tissue by mechanical means and kept at -70 degrees C as pellets of roughly 8.5-30 million cells. A QIAsymphony instrument was used to extract genomic DNA from the frozen cell pellets. This TCR was recovered from a boy under two years old with a congenital heart defect but otherwise immunologically healthy. The sample consisted of thymus tissue. The chain was built from TRBV6-1 and TRBJ1-3; TRBD1 could be the D gene, as 5 bases match. The CDR3 region reads CATSGPSNTIYF. At the DNA level, the sequence is TGTGCCACCTCGGGGCCTTCGAACACCATATATTTT.